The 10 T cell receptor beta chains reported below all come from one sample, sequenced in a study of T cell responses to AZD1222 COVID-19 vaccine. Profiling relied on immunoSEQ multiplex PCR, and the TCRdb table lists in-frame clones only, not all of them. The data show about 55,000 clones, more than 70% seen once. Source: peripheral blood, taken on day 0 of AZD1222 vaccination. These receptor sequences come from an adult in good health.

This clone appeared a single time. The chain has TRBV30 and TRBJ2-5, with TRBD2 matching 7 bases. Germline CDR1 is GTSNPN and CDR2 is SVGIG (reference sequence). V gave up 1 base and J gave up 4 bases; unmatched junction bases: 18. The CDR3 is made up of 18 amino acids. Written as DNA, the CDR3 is TGTGCCTGGAGTGACTCCCCGACCGGGACTACGGTTGGAGAGACCCAGTACTTC. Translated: CAWSDSPTGTTVGETQYF.

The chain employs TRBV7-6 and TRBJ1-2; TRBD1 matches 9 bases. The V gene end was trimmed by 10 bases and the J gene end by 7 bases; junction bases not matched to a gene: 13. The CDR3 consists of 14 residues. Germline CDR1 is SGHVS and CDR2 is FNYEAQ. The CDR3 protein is CATTSGTGQGGYTF. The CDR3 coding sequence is TGTGCCACTACCTCCGGGACAGGGCAAGGTGGCTACACCTTC.

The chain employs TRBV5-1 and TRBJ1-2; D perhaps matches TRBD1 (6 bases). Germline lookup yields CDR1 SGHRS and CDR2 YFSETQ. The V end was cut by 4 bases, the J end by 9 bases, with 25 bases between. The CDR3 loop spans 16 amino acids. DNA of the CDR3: TGCGCCAGCAGCGGAGCGGCGGGGGGGGCGATCTCAAGCTACACCTTC. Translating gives CASSGAAGGAISSYTF.

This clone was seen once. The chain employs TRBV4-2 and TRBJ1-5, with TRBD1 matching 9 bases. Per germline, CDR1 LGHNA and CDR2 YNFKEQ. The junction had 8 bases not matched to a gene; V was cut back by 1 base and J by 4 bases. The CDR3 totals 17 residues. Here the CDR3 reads CASSQVTQGTGNQPQHF. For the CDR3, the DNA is TGTGCCAGCAGCCAAGTAACCCAAGGGACAGGGAATCAGCCCCAGCATTTT.

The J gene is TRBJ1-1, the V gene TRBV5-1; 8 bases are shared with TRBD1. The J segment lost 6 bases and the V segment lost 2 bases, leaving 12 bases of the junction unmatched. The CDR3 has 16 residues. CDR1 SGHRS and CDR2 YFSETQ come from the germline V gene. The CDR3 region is CASSFGQGGLSPEAFF. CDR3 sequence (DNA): TGCGCCAGCAGCTTCGGACAGGGAGGACTCAGCCCTGAAGCTTTCTTT.

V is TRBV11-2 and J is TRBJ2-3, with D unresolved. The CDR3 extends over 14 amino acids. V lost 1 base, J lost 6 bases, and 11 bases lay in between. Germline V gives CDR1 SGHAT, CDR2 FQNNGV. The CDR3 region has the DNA TGTGCCAGCAGCTTAGGGTACAATTTTGATACGCAGTATTTT. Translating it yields CASSLGYNFDTQYF.

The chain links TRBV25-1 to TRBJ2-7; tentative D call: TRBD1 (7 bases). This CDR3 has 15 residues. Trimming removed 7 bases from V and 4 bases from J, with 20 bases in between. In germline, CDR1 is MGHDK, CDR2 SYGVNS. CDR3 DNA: TGTGCCAGCACCCGCCCGGGGGACAGTGGATACGAGCAGTACTTC. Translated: CASTRPGDSGYEQYF.

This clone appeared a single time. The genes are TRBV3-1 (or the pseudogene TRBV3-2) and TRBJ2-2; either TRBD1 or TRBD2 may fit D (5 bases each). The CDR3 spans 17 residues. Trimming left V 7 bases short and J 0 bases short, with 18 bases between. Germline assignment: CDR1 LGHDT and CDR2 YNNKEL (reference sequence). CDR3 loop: CASTDEGTHSNTGELFF. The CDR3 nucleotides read TGTGCCAGCACCGATGAGGGGACCCATTCGAACACCGGGGAGCTGTTTTTT.

The CDR3 bases are TGTGCCAGCAGCGTTGACAGGGGCTACGAGCAGTACTTC. It encodes CASSVDRGYEQYF. The chain employs TRBV7-3 and TRBJ2-7; 8 nucleotides agree with TRBD1. This CDR3 has 13 amino acids. V lost 5 bases and J lost 3; bases outside the gene matches: 3. Germline-derived CDR1 and CDR2 are SGHTA and FQGTGA.

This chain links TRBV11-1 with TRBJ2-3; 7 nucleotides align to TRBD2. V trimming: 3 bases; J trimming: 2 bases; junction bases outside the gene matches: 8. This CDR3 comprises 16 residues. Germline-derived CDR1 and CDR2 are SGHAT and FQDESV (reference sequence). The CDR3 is CASSLVGAGNTDTQYF. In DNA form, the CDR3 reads TGTGCCAGCAGCTTGGTCGGAGCGGGAAACACAGATACGCAGTATTTT.